This T cell receptor beta chain was sequenced during a study of T-cell reconstitution after alpha-beta-depleted transplantation in children. Germline CDR1 is SGHNT and CDR2 is YENEEA. V shed 1 base and J 8 bases; nucleotides not matched to a gene: 16. The CDR3 loop spans 18 amino acids. TCRbeta library construction was performed incorporating unique molecular identifiers. TCRdb itself ran the PCR reads through MiXCR, one entry per CDR3 protein. The sample consists of some 110,000 distinct CDR3 sequences, about 9.4% of them appearing once. The rearrangement uses TRBV11-3 and TRBJ2-1; 8 bases are a match to TRBD2. The sample consisted of PBMCs, taken before TCRalphabeta/CD19-depleted stem cell transplant. The clonotype comes from a boy aged 2-15 years with acute lymphoblastic leukemia, due to receive a stem cell transplant. The CDR3 coding sequence is TGTGCCAGCAGCTTAGTAGGTGAGCGGGAGTGGGAAAGTGATGAGCAGTTCTTC. It is translated as CASSLVGEREWESDEQFF.